This TCR beta chain was recorded in a study of cytomegalovirus exposure and HLA in healthy donors. The study, taken as a whole, reports: Cytomegalovirus-associated status was assigned to more than 150 TCR beta chains.

Profiled with immunoSEQ multiplex PCR; TCRdb holds only in-frame clones, not every one. The sample lists roughly 98,000 clones, more than 75% occurring once. Between the trimmed V and J ends, which lost 4 bases and 0 bases, there was a span of 7 bases. Germline CDR1 reads SEHNR; CDR2 reads FQNEAQ (reference sequence). The CDR3 has 13 residues. Worth noting for this clone: Antigen: not known.

The sequenced sample consisted of PBMCs. This clonotype was sampled from a man in his late teens or twenties in good health and CMV-seropositive. The chain has TRBV7-9 and TRBJ2-7; D is unclear. The DNA of the CDR3 is TGTGCCAGCAGCTCACCCGGCTCCTACGAGCAGTACTTC. It yields the protein CASSSPGSYEQYF.